The rows below give T cell receptor beta chains drawn from one sample of a study of cytomegalovirus exposure and HLA in healthy donors. Sequencing was performed with immunoSEQ multiplex PCR; in TCRdb, only in-frame clones are kept and a portion is missing. The sample lists some 170,000 clones, 75% to 85% occurring once. The sequenced material came from PBMCs. The receptors come from a man younger than 40 in good health and CMV-seronegative. CDR3s include the opening cysteine and the closing phenylalanine or tryptophan. A D gene is named only where the DNA matches it firmly. Clone size is not always given. Where it is, it says once, few, many or a class for expanded clones.

CDR3 protein: CASCRGPSSYNEQFF
CDR3 DNA: TGCGCCAGCTGCAGGGGGCCCAGCTCCTACAATGAGCAGTTCTTC
clone size: NA
V gene: TRBV5-1
D gene: TRBD1
J gene: TRBJ2-1

CDR3 protein: CASSLGRGPGNTIYF
CDR3 DNA: TGTGCCAGCAGCTTGGGCAGGGGACCTGGAAACACCATATATTTT
clone size: NA
V gene: TRBV5-6
D gene: NA
J gene: TRBJ1-3

CDR3 protein: CASSLAGGKAGNTIYF
CDR3 DNA: TGTGCCAGCAGCTTGGCAGGGGGAAAGGCTGGAAACACCATATATTTT
clone size: NA
V gene: TRBV5-6
D gene: TRBD1
J gene: TRBJ1-3

CDR3 protein: CASSYRAGEKLFF
CDR3 DNA: TGTGCCAGCAGCTACAGGGCGGGGGAAAAACTGTTTTTT
clone size: NA
V gene: TRBV6-6
D gene: NA
J gene: TRBJ1-4

CDR3 protein: CASSPQDEQFF
CDR3 DNA: TGTGCCAGCAGCCCACAGGATGAGCAGTTCTTC
clone size: NA
V gene: TRBV7-8
D gene: NA
J gene: TRBJ2-1

CDR3 protein: CASSGGDRTNYGYTF
CDR3 DNA: TGTGCCAGCAGCGGGGGGGACAGAACTAACTATGGCTACACCTTC
clone size: NA
V gene: TRBV9
D gene: TRBD1
J gene: TRBJ1-2

CDR3 protein: CASSVGAGRVPEAFF
CDR3 DNA: TGTGCCAGCAGCGTAGGCGCAGGGAGGGTTCCTGAAGCTTTCTTT
clone size: NA
V gene: TRBV9
D gene: NA
J gene: TRBJ1-1

CDR3 protein: CASRSPQGTDTQYF
CDR3 DNA: TGTGCCAGCCGGTCCCCCCAGGGCACAGATACGCAGTATTTT
clone size: NA
V gene: TRBV6-5
D gene: NA
J gene: TRBJ2-3

CDR3 protein: CATRTGGSGNTIYF
CDR3 DNA: TGTGCCACCAGGACGGGAGGATCTGGAAACACCATATATTTT
clone size: few
V gene: TRBV19
D gene: NA
J gene: TRBJ1-3

CDR3 protein: CASSRGGTDTQYF
CDR3 DNA: TGCGCCAGCAGTCGGGGGGGCACAGATACGCAGTATTTT
clone size: NA
V gene: TRBV5-1
D gene: TRBD2
J gene: TRBJ2-3

CDR3 protein: CAILPGLAGGSTGELFF
CDR3 DNA: TGTGCCATCTTGCCGGGACTAGCGGGAGGGAGCACCGGGGAGCTGTTTTTT
clone size: NA
V gene: TRBV10-3
D gene: TRBD2
J gene: TRBJ2-2

CDR3 protein: CASSSMGQGNTDTQYF
CDR3 DNA: TGTGCCAGCAGCTCGATGGGACAGGGGAATACAGATACGCAGTATTTT
clone size: few
V gene: TRBV5-6
D gene: TRBD1
J gene: TRBJ2-3

CDR3 protein: CASSEGRQGETQYF
CDR3 DNA: TGTGCCAGCAGTGAAGGCCGACAGGGGGAGACCCAGTACTTC
clone size: NA
V gene: TRBV2
D gene: TRBD1
J gene: TRBJ2-5

CDR3 protein: CASSLEWTSKAFF
CDR3 DNA: TGTGCCAGCAGTTTAGAGTGGACTTCTAAAGCTTTCTTT
clone size: NA
V gene: TRBV27
D gene: NA
J gene: TRBJ1-1

CDR3 protein: CASSVTDRGNSPLHF
CDR3 DNA: TGTGCCAGCAGCGTCACAGACAGGGGGAATTCACCCCTCCACTTT
clone size: once
V gene: TRBV9
D gene: TRBD1
J gene: TRBJ1-6

CDR3 protein: CASSWGTFYGYTF
CDR3 DNA: TGTGCCAGCAGCTGGGGGACTTTCTATGGCTACACCTTC
clone size: NA
V gene: TRBV5-8
D gene: NA
J gene: TRBJ1-2

CDR3 protein: CASSWEMGHPYEQYF
CDR3 DNA: TGTGCCAGCAGTTGGGAAATGGGACACCCCTACGAGCAGTACTTC
clone size: few
V gene: TRBV6-1
D gene: NA
J gene: TRBJ2-7

CDR3 protein: CASSYAHPPKHF
CDR3 DNA: TGTGCCAGCAGTTACGCGCACCCGCCTAAGCATTTT
clone size: NA
V gene: TRBV6-5
D gene: NA
J gene: TRBJ1-5

CDR3 protein: CASSGQGSGEKLFF
CDR3 DNA: TGTGCCAGCAGTGGCCAGGGGTCGGGTGAAAAACTGTTTTTT
clone size: once
V gene: TRBV2
D gene: NA
J gene: TRBJ1-4

CDR3 protein: CASSLDFISNEQYF
CDR3 DNA: TGTGCCAGCAGCTTAGATTTTATAAGCAACGAGCAGTACTTC
clone size: NA
V gene: TRBV11-2
D gene: NA
J gene: TRBJ2-7

CDR3 protein: CASRRLAEPYEQYF
CDR3 DNA: TGTGCCAGCAGGCGACTAGCGGAACCCTACGAGCAGTACTTC
clone size: once
V gene: TRBV6-1
D gene: TRBD2
J gene: TRBJ2-7

CDR3 protein: CASSPLEGNQPQHF
CDR3 DNA: TGTGCCAGCTCACCCCTCGAGGGCAATCAGCCCCAGCATTTT
clone size: few
V gene: TRBV18
D gene: NA
J gene: TRBJ1-5

CDR3 protein: CASSQALGSGGPDTQYF
CDR3 DNA: TGCGCCAGCAGCCAAGCCCTCGGAAGCGGGGGGCCCGATACGCAGTATTTT
clone size: NA
V gene: TRBV4-1
D gene: TRBD2
J gene: TRBJ2-3

CDR3 protein: CASSAHRAGGADTQYF
CDR3 DNA: TGTGCCAGCAGCGCCCACAGAGCGGGAGGGGCAGATACGCAGTATTTT
clone size: NA
V gene: TRBV5-8
D gene: TRBD2
J gene: TRBJ2-3

CDR3 protein: CASSPGTGAIGLFF
CDR3 DNA: TGTGCCAGCTCACCGGGGACAGGGGCGATTGGACTGTTTTTT
clone size: NA
V gene: TRBV18
D gene: TRBD1
J gene: TRBJ1-4

CDR3 protein: CASSGQITSYEQYF
CDR3 DNA: TGTGCCAGTAGTGGCCAGATAACCTCCTACGAGCAGTACTTC
clone size: NA
V gene: TRBV19
D gene: NA
J gene: TRBJ2-7

CDR3 protein: CASSLPIGQATGELFF
CDR3 DNA: TGTGCCAGCAGCTTGCCAATCGGACAGGCCACCGGGGAGCTGTTTTTT
clone size: NA
V gene: TRBV7-9
D gene: TRBD1
J gene: TRBJ2-2

CDR3 protein: CASSGTSGGAVYNEQFF
CDR3 DNA: TGCGCCAGCAGCGGAACTAGCGGGGGGGCGGTTTACAATGAGCAGTTCTTC
clone size: NA
V gene: TRBV5-1
D gene: TRBD2
J gene: TRBJ2-1

CDR3 protein: CASRRPTGDYEQYF
CDR3 DNA: TGCGCCAGCAGGAGGCCGACAGGGGACTACGAGCAGTACTTC
clone size: NA
V gene: TRBV10-2
D gene: TRBD1
J gene: TRBJ2-7

CDR3 protein: CARPYRGEQYF
CDR3 DNA: TGTGCCAGACCTTACAGGGGCGAGCAGTACTTC
clone size: NA
V gene: TRBV6-9
D gene: TRBD1
J gene: TRBJ2-7

CDR3 protein: CASSLGGNEQYF
CDR3 DNA: TGTGCCAGCAGTTTGGGAGGTAACGAGCAGTACTTC
clone size: NA
V gene: TRBV28
D gene: NA
J gene: TRBJ2-7

CDR3 protein: CASSLKQGADYGYTF
CDR3 DNA: TGTGCCAGCAGCTTAAAACAGGGGGCAGACTATGGCTACACCTTC
clone size: NA
V gene: TRBV2
D gene: TRBD1
J gene: TRBJ1-2

CDR3 protein: CASRALKRTGTDTQYF
CDR3 DNA: TGTGCCAGCAGGGCCCTAAAGCGGACTGGCACAGATACGCAGTATTTT
clone size: NA
V gene: TRBV2
D gene: NA
J gene: TRBJ2-3

CDR3 protein: CASSVGSGSSYNEQFF
CDR3 DNA: TGTGCCAGCAGCGTAGGAAGTGGGAGCTCCTACAATGAGCAGTTCTTC
clone size: NA
V gene: TRBV9
D gene: NA
J gene: TRBJ2-1

CDR3 protein: CASSLLGAGGTEAFF
CDR3 DNA: TGTGCCAGCAGCTTACTGGGGGCGGGAGGGACTGAAGCTTTCTTT
clone size: once
V gene: TRBV7-9
D gene: NA
J gene: TRBJ1-1

CDR3 protein: CASSFLETETQYF
CDR3 DNA: TGTGCCAGCAGCTTTCTAGAAACAGAGACCCAGTACTTC
clone size: once
V gene: TRBV7-2
D gene: NA
J gene: TRBJ2-5

CDR3 protein: CASSFGQKAEQFF
CDR3 DNA: TGTGCCAGCAGCTTTGGACAGAAAGCTGAGCAGTTCTTC
clone size: NA
V gene: TRBV7-3
D gene: NA
J gene: TRBJ2-1

CDR3 protein: CAWSVLAGGEQYF
CDR3 DNA: TGTGCCTGGAGTGTACTAGCGGGAGGCGAGCAGTACTTC
clone size: NA
V gene: TRBV30
D gene: TRBD2
J gene: TRBJ2-7

CDR3 protein: CASSPGRELFF
CDR3 DNA: TGTGCCAGCTCACCAGGGAGGGAGCTGTTTTTT
clone size: NA
V gene: TRBV11-1
D gene: NA
J gene: TRBJ2-2

CDR3 protein: CASSQDEANPYNEQFF
CDR3 DNA: TGTGCCAGCAGCCAAGACGAAGCGAACCCTTACAATGAGCAGTTCTTC
clone size: NA
V gene: TRBV14
D gene: NA
J gene: TRBJ2-1

CDR3 protein: CASWGTGHNTF
CDR3 DNA: TGTGCCAGCTGGGGGACAGGGCATAACACCTTC
clone size: NA
V gene: TRBV28
D gene: TRBD1
J gene: TRBJ1-2

CDR3 protein: CASSETSDSINYGYTF
CDR3 DNA: TGTGCCAGCAGTGAAACGTCGGACAGCATTAACTATGGCTACACCTTC
clone size: NA
V gene: TRBV6-4
D gene: NA
J gene: TRBJ1-2

CDR3 protein: CASRTSGSYEQYF
CDR3 DNA: TGTGCCAGCAGAACTAGCGGCTCCTACGAGCAGTACTTC
clone size: NA
V gene: TRBV6-5
D gene: TRBD2
J gene: TRBJ2-7

CDR3 protein: CASSLDRAYNEQFF
CDR3 DNA: TGTGCCAGTTCCCTGGACAGGGCGTACAATGAGCAGTTCTTC
clone size: NA
V gene: TRBV6-5
D gene: TRBD1
J gene: TRBJ2-1

CDR3 protein: CARPYRPGSDYEQFF
CDR3 DNA: TGTGCCAGGCCGTATCGGCCAGGGTCTGATTACGAGCAGTTCTTC
clone size: NA
V gene: TRBV2
D gene: NA
J gene: TRBJ2-1

CDR3 protein: CAISDGGTDTQYF
CDR3 DNA: TGTGCCATCAGTGATGGGGGGACAGATACGCAGTATTTT
clone size: NA
V gene: TRBV10-3
D gene: NA
J gene: TRBJ2-3

CDR3 protein: CASSPEAGELFF
CDR3 DNA: TGTGCCAGCAGTCCAGAAGCCGGGGAGCTGTTTTTT
clone size: NA
V gene: TRBV9
D gene: NA
J gene: TRBJ2-2

CDR3 protein: CASSLTPGGGHEQYF
CDR3 DNA: TGTGCCAGCAGTTTAACCCCCGGGGGGGGCCACGAGCAGTACTTC
clone size: NA
V gene: TRBV28
D gene: TRBD2
J gene: TRBJ2-7

CDR3 protein: CASSAKPGELFF
CDR3 DNA: TGTGCCAGCAGCGCGAAGCCCGGGGAGCTGTTTTTT
clone size: NA
V gene: TRBV9
D gene: NA
J gene: TRBJ2-2

CDR3 protein: CASSHSSRFYGYTF
CDR3 DNA: TGTGCCAGCAGTCACTCCTCACGATTTTATGGCTACACCTTC
clone size: NA
V gene: TRBV27
D gene: NA
J gene: TRBJ1-2

CDR3 protein: CASSIDRTNEQFF
CDR3 DNA: TGTGCCAGTAGTATAGATAGGACTAATGAGCAGTTCTTC
clone size: NA
V gene: TRBV19
D gene: NA
J gene: TRBJ2-1

CDR3 protein: CASSSQGGGYTF
CDR3 DNA: TGTGCCAGCAGTTCCCAGGGGGGTGGCTACACCTTC
clone size: NA
V gene: TRBV27
D gene: TRBD1
J gene: TRBJ1-2

CDR3 protein: CASSPLSGSSSYEQYF
CDR3 DNA: TGTGCCAGCTCACCCTTGAGCGGGTCTAGCTCCTACGAGCAGTACTTC
clone size: once
V gene: TRBV18
D gene: NA
J gene: TRBJ2-7

CDR3 protein: CASTTRGNSPLHF
CDR3 DNA: TGTGCCAGCACAACGAGGGGGAATTCACCCCTCCACTTT
clone size: NA
V gene: TRBV13
D gene: NA
J gene: TRBJ1-6